This TCR beta chain was obtained from a study of blood T cell repertoires in COVID-19. Study-wide context: The United States, Italy and Spain provided the acute and convalescent COVID-19 samples.

CDR1 is GTSNPN, CDR2 SVGIG, per germline (reference sequence). V gave up 5 bases and J gave up 3 bases, with 10 bases separating them. The CDR3 totals 13 residues. As handled by the study authors: Amplification with reference gene primers provided the estimates of nucleated cell counts. Here immunoSEQ multiplex PCR was the method, and the copy in TCRdb shows in-frame clones only, minus some. The DNA gave D and trimming, while V, J and clone size come from that table. The sample has around 150,000 clones; over 75% are singletons. Adults between roughly 18 and 89 years of age took part from more than 20 US areas. For recovered donors of Cohort 3, there were two negative PCRs, clearance, or symptom resolution.

J is TRBJ1-4 and V is TRBV30; possible D gene TRBD1, 5 bases. The source is a man aged 40-49 years who had recovered from COVID-19. The sample consisted of PBMCs or T cells enriched from blood (not recorded which). Written as DNA, the CDR3 is TGTGCCTGGGGGGCTCCGCCTAATGAAAAACTGTTTTTT. Amino acid sequence: CAWGAPPNEKLFF.